The following is a TCR beta chain sequence with its context. Its antigen is unidentified. The PCR contained 60 Vbeta and 13 Jbeta primers. The protocol was immunoSEQ multiplex PCR, while the TCRdb copy is restricted to in-frame clones and leaves out a portion. The data show 80,000 to 130,000 clones, with more than 65% seen just once and 4% held by the top ten. This sample was taken from a study of cytomegalovirus exposure and HLA in healthy donors. Across the study: For the roughly 400 genotyped donors, roughly 80% fell within the Caucasian-associated ancestry cluster.

Germline V CDR1 and CDR2: SGHVS, FQNEAQ. The CDR3 is 17 residues long. The V end was cut by 4 bases, the J end by 5 bases, with 21 bases between. Findings and caveats of the study: A later analysis showed HLA-associated TCR beta chains outstripping equally common others in clonal expansion.

The sequenced material came from PBMCs. The rearrangement joins TRBV7-8 to TRBJ1-5; D is possibly TRBD1 (6 bases). The clonotype comes from a woman aged 45-59 years in good health and CMV-seropositive. DNA of the CDR3: TGTGCCAGCAGCTCGTTTCCCCGGACAGTTAAACATCAGCCCCAGCATTTT. Translated, it gives CASSSFPRTVKHQPQHF.